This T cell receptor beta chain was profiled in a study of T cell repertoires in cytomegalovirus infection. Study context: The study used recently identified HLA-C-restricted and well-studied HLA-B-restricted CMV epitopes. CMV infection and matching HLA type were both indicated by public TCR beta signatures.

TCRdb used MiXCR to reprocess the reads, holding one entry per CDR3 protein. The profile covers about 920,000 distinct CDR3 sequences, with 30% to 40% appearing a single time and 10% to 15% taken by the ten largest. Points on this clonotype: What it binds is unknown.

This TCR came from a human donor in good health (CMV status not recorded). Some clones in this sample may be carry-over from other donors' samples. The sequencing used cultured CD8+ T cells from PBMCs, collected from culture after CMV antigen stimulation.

The CDR3 coding sequence is TGTGCCAGCAGTCTTCGACCGCCCCCCTACAATGAGCAGTTCTTC. This sequence encodes CASSLRPPPYNEQFF. J is TRBJ2-1 and V is TRBV27; D is uncertain. The CDR3 sequence is 15 residues long. Germline values: CDR1 MNHEY, CDR2 SMNVEV (reference sequence). The V and J ends lost 5 bases and 2 bases respectively, with 13 bases between them.